This T cell receptor beta chain was profiled in a study of Graves' ophthalmopathy and Graves' hyperthyroidism. Study-wide results and limits: Also, most clonotypes expanded in the thyroid above 0.001 frequency appeared in blood.

CDR1 is LNHDA and CDR2 is SQIVND in the germline V gene (reference sequence). Trimming removed 3 bases from V and 0 bases from J, with 6 bases in between. The CDR3 contains 13 residues. With respect to this clonotype: Its antigen is as yet unknown.

As the template, RNA transcripts were used to amplify TCR beta CDR3 regions. HTBI-primed RT-PCR formed the first round, and a multiplex PCR formed the second. TCRdb re-analysed the multiplex PCR reads in MiXCR, keeping a single row per CDR3 protein. The table lists 170,000 or so distinct CDR3 sequences, approximately 40% of them singletons. The receptor comes from a man aged 25 to 45 with Graves' ophthalmopathy. The chain joins TRBV19 to TRBJ2-7; D is ambiguous. The source material was peripheral blood. The CDR3: CASSMGSSYEQYF. The CDR3 nucleotides are TGTGCCAGTAGTATGGGCAGCTCCTACGAGCAGTACTTC.